These 11 T cell receptor beta chains were all obtained from the same sample, sequenced in a study of cytomegalovirus exposure and HLA in healthy donors. Researchers ran the PCR with 60 Vbeta and 13 Jbeta primers. Profiled with immunoSEQ multiplex PCR; TCRdb holds only in-frame clones, not every one. This sample contains 100,000 to 150,000 clones. The source material was PBMCs. The receptor set was obtained from a middle-aged man in good health and CMV-seronegative.

The chain employs TRBV6-5 and TRBJ2-7, with 8 bases aligning to TRBD1. This CDR3 contains 16 residues. Unmatched junction bases numbered 5, after V lost 0 bases and J lost 1 base. Germline values: CDR1 MNHEY, CDR2 SVGAGI. CDR3 nucleotide sequence: TGTGCCAGCAGTTACTCCGGACAGGGCTATTCCTACGAGCAGTACTTC. Its protein is CASSYSGQGYSYEQYF.

This chain connects TRBV7-2 to TRBJ2-7; 10 nucleotides agree with TRBD1. The CDR3 is made up of 14 amino acids. The trim removed 5 bases at V and 7 bases at J, leaving 8 bases unmatched. From germline, CDR1 is SGHTA and CDR2 FQGNSA. CDR3 sequence (DNA): TGTGCCAGCAGCATCCGGACAGGGGGATGGGAGCAGTACTTC. Its protein product is CASSIRTGGWEQYF.

The chain recombines TRBV10-1 with TRBJ2-7; 7 positions agree with TRBD2. The germline CDR1 and CDR2 sequences are WNHNN and SYGVQD (reference sequence). V gave up 8 bases and J gave up 0 bases; unmatched junction bases: 4. The CDR3 is made up of 13 amino acids. CDR3 sequence reads: CASQAGLSYEQYF. Here the CDR3 DNA reads TGCGCCAGCCAAGCGGGGCTCTCCTACGAGCAGTACTTC.

This chain joins TRBV30 and TRBJ2-5, with 14 bases that match TRBD2. Germline V gene data show CDR1 as GTSNPN and CDR2 as SVGIG (reference sequence). The CDR3 spans 17 residues. J was trimmed by 9 bases and V by 3 bases; bases with no gene match: 15. CDR3 DNA sequence: TGTGCCTGGAGCCCCCCGGGACTAGCGGGAGCCGTGGGGGCCCAGTACTTC. It specifies CAWSPPGLAGAVGAQYF. Supplemented by reference TRBV30 and TRBJ2-5, the full variable domain reads SQTIHQWPATLVQPVGSPLSLECTVEGTSNPNLYWYRQAAGRGLQLLFYSVGIGQISSEVPQNLSASRPQDRQFILSSKKLLLSDSGFYLCAWSPPGLAGAVGAQYFGPGTRLLVL.

The chain recombines TRBV4-3 with TRBJ2-7; TRBD1 might be the D (5 bases). Trimming pared 0 bases from V and 3 bases from J, leaving 12 bases between. The V gene's germline CDR1 is LGHNA and CDR2 YSLEER. The CDR3 has 15 residues. CDR3 residues: CASSQDRELVYEQYF. Here the CDR3 DNA reads TGCGCCAGCAGCCAAGACAGGGAATTGGTCTACGAGCAGTACTTC.

The chain uses TRBV19 and TRBJ1-1; D might be TRBD1 (6 bases). V lost 6 bases and J 0 bases, leaving 17 bases between the germline ends. The CDR3 covers 16 residues. The germline gives CDR1 LNHDA, CDR2 SQIVND (reference sequence). The CDR3 DNA sequence: TGTGCCAGTAGCCCCGAGGGTGGGGGCATGAACACTGAAGCTTTCTTT. Protein sequence: CASSPEGGGMNTEAFF.

The chain links TRBV5-1 to TRBJ2-3, with 8 bases identical to TRBD1. The CDR3 extends over 15 amino acids. CDR1 and CDR2 from the germline V gene are SGHRS and YFSETQ. The V gene end was trimmed by 3 bases and the J gene end by 4 bases; junction bases not matched to a gene: 7. The CDR3 loop is CASSSGQGTADTQYF. The CDR3 DNA reads as TGCGCCAGCAGCTCTGGACAGGGCACCGCAGATACGCAGTATTTT.

The chain carries TRBV19 and TRBJ2-2; the D gene is possibly TRBD2 (6 bases). Germline V gene lookup returns CDR1 LNHDA and CDR2 SQIVND (reference sequence). The CDR3 extends over 14 amino acids. Trimming pared 11 bases from V and 5 bases from J, leaving 18 bases between. The CDR3 DNA reads TGTGCCGGGCGACTAGTTGTCAATACCGGGGAGCTGTTTTTT. It translates to CAGRLVVNTGELFF. Variable domain in full (rest from reference TRBV19 and TRBJ2-2): DGGITQSPKYLFRKEGQNVTLSCEQNLNHDAMYWYRQDPGQGLRLIYYSQIVNDFQKGDIAEGYSVSREKKESFPLTVTSAQKNPTAFYLCAGRLVVNTGELFFGEGSRLTVL.

The chain uses TRBV11-1 and TRBJ1-2, with D unresolved. Germline V gene data show CDR1 as SGHAT and CDR2 as FQDESV (reference sequence). This CDR3 is 13 amino acids long. V was pared by 6 bases and J by 4 bases, with 12 bases between. As DNA, the CDR3 is TGTGCCAGCAGTCCGGACGGAGGCTATGGCTACACCTTC. Its protein product is CASSPDGGYGYTF. The whole variable domain, remainder taken from reference TRBV11-1 and TRBJ1-2, is EAEVAQSPRYKITEKSQAVAFWCDPISGHATLYWYRQILGQGPELLVQFQDESVVDDSQLPKDRFSAERLKGVDSTLKIQPAELGDSAMYLCASSPDGGYGYTFGSGTRLTVV.

Comments on this clone: Other DNA variants within this sample encode the same CDR3. The rearrangement links TRBV9 to TRBJ1-3; no reliable D call. This CDR3 is 13 amino acids long. Germline lookup yields CDR1 SGDLS and CDR2 YYNGEE. V was cut by 1 base and J by 1 base, with 3 bases left in between. CDR3 coding DNA: TGTGCCAGCAGCGTATCATCTGGAAACACCATATATTTT. Its protein product is CASSVSSGNTIYF.

J is TRBJ1-2 and V is TRBV5-5; no clear D gene. The CDR3 is made up of 14 amino acids. Trimming removed 4 bases at V and 4 bases at J, with 14 bases between. Germline V gene lookup returns CDR1 SGHKS and CDR2 YYEKEE (reference sequence). The CDR3 DNA reads TGTGCCAGCAGCCCCCCAGCGAGCACCTATGGCTACACCTTC. Protein product: CASSPPASTYGYTF.